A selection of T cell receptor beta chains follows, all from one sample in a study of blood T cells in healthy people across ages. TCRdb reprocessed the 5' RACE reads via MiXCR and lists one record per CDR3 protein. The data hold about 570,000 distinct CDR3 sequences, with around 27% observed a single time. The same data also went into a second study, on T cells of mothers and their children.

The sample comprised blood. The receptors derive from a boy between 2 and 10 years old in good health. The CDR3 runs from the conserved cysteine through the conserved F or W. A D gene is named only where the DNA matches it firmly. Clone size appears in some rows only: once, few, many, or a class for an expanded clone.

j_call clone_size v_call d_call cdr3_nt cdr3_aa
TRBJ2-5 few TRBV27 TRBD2 TGTGCCAGCAGGGGACGGGAGGAAGAGACCCAGTACTTC CASRGREEETQYF
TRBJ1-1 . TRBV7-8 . TGTGCCAGCAGCGTTGCGGGTTCCCAAGCTTTCTTT CASSVAGSQAFF
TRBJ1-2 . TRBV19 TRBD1 TGTGCCAGTAGTAAGACAGGGGACCTCGCTAACTATGGCTACACCTTC CASSKTGDLANYGYTF
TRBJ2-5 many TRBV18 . TGTGCCAGCTCACCACGGACAAGACAAGAGACCCAGTACTTC CASSPRTRQETQYF
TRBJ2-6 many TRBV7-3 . TGTGCCAGCAGCTTGGCGGCTAACTCTGGGGCCAACGTCCTGACTTTC CASSLAANSGANVLTF
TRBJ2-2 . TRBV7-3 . TGTGCCAGCAGCTCTACCGGGCCGAACACCGGGGAGCTGTTTTTT CASSSTGPNTGELFF
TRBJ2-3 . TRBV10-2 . TGCGCCAGCAGCGGCCCCGGGGCAAACGGAGATACGCAGTATTTT CASSGPGANGDTQYF
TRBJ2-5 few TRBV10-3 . TGTGCCATCAGTGAGACCGACGCGGAAGAGACCCAGTACTTC CAISETDAEETQYF
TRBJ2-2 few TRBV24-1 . TGTGCCACCAGTGATTCGGGTCGGTCAGGGAGGCTCCCCGGGGAGCTGTTTTTT CATSDSGRSGRLPGELFF
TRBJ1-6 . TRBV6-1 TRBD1 TGTGCCAGCAGCAAACAGGGGGACTCCTATAATTCACCCCTCCACTTT CASSKQGDSYNSPLHF
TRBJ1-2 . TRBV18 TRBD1 TGTGCCAGCTCTCCCGGGACAGGGGTCGCTAACTATGGCTACACCTTC CASSPGTGVANYGYTF
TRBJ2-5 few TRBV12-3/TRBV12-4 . TGTGCCAGCAGTCCCATTACAGGGAGTGGGGAGACCCAGTACTTC CASSPITGSGETQYF
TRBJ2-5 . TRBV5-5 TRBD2 TGTGCCAGCAGCACCCTAGCGGAGCGGCTGGCAGCCCAGTACTTC CASSTLAERLAAQYF
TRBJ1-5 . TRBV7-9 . TGTGCCAGCAGCCTCGAAAGGAGCAATCAGCCCCAGCATTTT CASSLERSNQPQHF
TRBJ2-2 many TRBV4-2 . TGTGCCAGCAGACTTAGTGACACCGGGGAGCTGTTTTTT CASRLSDTGELFF
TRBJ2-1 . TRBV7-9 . TGTGCCAGCAGCTCCCTCCCCCTGGTGGCACAGGCCTACAATGAGCAGTTCTTC CASSSLPLVAQAYNEQFF
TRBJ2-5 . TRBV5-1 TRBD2 TGCGCCAGCAGCCGTCAACTAGCGGGGGGGCGAGAGACCCAGTACTTC CASSRQLAGGRETQYF
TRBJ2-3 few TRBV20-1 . TGCAGTGCTAGACCAACCAGGGGAGAGGGGAGTACAGATACGCAGTATTTT CSARPTRGEGSTDTQYF
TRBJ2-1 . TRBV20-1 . TGCAGTGCTCAGGTTGGCTCAAAGAATGAGCAGTTCTTC CSAQVGSKNEQFF
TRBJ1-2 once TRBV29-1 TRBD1 TGCAGCGTCCCGGACAGGGCTTATGGCTACACCTTC CSVPDRAYGYTF
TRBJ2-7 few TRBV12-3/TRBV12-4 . TGTGCCAGCAGCTCCTCTATCGCCTACGAGCAGTACTTC CASSSSIAYEQYF
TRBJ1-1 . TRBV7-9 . TGTGCCAGCAGCCTCACGACAGAGGCGAACACTGAAGCTTTCTTT CASSLTTEANTEAFF
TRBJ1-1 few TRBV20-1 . TGCAGTGCTAGCAGTGGCAGTATGAACACTGAAGCTTTCTTT CSASSGSMNTEAFF
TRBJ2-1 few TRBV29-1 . TGCAGCGTTGCCCCCGTGCTTGTAGATGAGCAGTTCTTC CSVAPVLVDEQFF
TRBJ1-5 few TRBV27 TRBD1 TGTGCCAGCAGCGCTAGGACAGGTAGCAATCAGCCCCAGCATTTT CASSARTGSNQPQHF
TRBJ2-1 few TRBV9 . TGTGCCAGCAGCGTAGGAGTAGGGACCGGGTACAATGAGCAGTTCTTC CASSVGVGTGYNEQFF
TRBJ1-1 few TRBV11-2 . TGTGCCAGCAGTCGCCGGTCTGCAGCCTTCTTT CASSRRSAAFF
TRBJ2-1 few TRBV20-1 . TGCAGTGCTAGATTCCCGGGACACCCGGGCCATGAGCAGTTCTTC CSARFPGHPGHEQFF
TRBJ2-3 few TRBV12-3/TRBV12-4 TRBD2 TGTGCCAGCAGTTTCGGGACTAGCGGGGGGCTCACAGATACGCAGTATTTT CASSFGTSGGLTDTQYF
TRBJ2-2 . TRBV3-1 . TGTGCCAGCAGCCCTGGTGGGGGCGACACCGGGGAGCTGTTTTTT CASSPGGGDTGELFF
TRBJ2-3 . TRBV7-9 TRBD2 TGTGCCAGCAGCTTCGGGGGGGCTAGCGGGACGTCAGATACGCAGTATTTT CASSFGGASGTSDTQYF
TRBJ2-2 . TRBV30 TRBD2 TGTGCCTGGAGGGGGGGAGCGGGGGTGAACACCGGGGAGCTGTTTTTT CAWRGGAGVNTGELFF
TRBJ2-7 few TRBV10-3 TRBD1 TGTGCCATCAGACCGGGACAGACTTCGGACGAGCAGTACTTC CAIRPGQTSDEQYF
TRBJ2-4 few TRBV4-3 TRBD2 TGCGCCAGCAGCCAAGATCCGCGGGAGGGCCTTGTTCAGTACTTC CASSQDPREGLVQYF
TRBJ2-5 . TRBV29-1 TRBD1 TGCAGCGTTACAAAGACGGGGACAGGGCTCCAAGAGACCCAGTACTTC CSVTKTGTGLQETQYF
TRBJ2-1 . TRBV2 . TGTGCCAGCAGTGACAGGTTGTCGTACAATGAGCAGTTCTTC CASSDRLSYNEQFF
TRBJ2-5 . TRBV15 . TGTGCCACCAGCAGAGACTTGGGACACCAAGAGACCCAGTACTTC CATSRDLGHQETQYF
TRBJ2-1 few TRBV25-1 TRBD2 TGTGCCAGCAGTGGGACTAGCGGGAGTATAGTATACTACAATGAGCAGTTTTTC CASSGTSGSIVYYNEQFF
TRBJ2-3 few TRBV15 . TGTGCCACCGGGGGGTCTAGCACAGATACGCAGTATTTT CATGGSSTDTQYF
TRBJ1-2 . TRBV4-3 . TGCGCCAGCAGCCAAGATATCGGGACGGGACCTTACTATGGCTACACCTTC CASSQDIGTGPYYGYTF
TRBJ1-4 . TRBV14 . TGTGCCAGCAGCCAAGTGCGGGGGCCTAATGAAAAACTGTTTTTT CASSQVRGPNEKLFF
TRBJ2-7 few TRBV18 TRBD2 TGTGCCAGCTCACCCCTAGCGGGACTCTCCTACGAGCAGTACTTC CASSPLAGLSYEQYF
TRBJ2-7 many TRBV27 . TGTGCCAGCAGTCTTGCTTGGGGCGGCGAGCAGTACTTC CASSLAWGGEQYF
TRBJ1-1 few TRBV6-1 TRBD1 TGCGCCAGCAGTGGGGGGACAGGGGGCTACACTGAAGCTTTCTTT CASSGGTGGYTEAFF
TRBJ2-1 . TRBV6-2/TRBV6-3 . TGTGCCAGCAGTCCTATGGATGAGCAGTTCTTC CASSPMDEQFF
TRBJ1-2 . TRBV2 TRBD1 TGTGCCAGCAGTCTTGCGACCGCCGGGACAGGGGAGCCCTATGGCTACACCTTC CASSLATAGTGEPYGYTF
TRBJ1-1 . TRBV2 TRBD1 TGTGCCAGCAGGAGACAGGGCACTGAAGCTTTCTTT CASRRQGTEAFF
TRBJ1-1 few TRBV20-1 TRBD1 TGCGGTGCTCAGGGGGGGGTCAACACTGAAGCTTTCTTT CGAQGGVNTEAFF
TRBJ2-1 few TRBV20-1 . TGCAGTGCTAGAGTGGGCAGGGGTGTCGGTGCCTACAATGAGCAGTTCTTC CSARVGRGVGAYNEQFF
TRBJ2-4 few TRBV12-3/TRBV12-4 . TGTGCCAGCAGTCTTTTCGGGGGGCAATCCAAAAACATTCAGTACTTC CASSLFGGQSKNIQYF
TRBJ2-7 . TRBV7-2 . TGTGCCAGCAGCTTAGCCTCTACCTACGAGCAGTACTTC CASSLASTYEQYF
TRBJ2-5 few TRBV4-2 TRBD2 TGTGCCACCGGGGGGGCCCTCCAAGAGGCCCAGTACTTC CATGGALQEAQYF
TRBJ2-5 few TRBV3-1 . TGTGCCAGCAGCCAAGAGGGAGCAGGGGGGGAGACCCAGTACTTC CASSQEGAGGETQYF
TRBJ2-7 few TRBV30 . TGTGCCTGCAACGAGCAGTACTTC CACNEQYF